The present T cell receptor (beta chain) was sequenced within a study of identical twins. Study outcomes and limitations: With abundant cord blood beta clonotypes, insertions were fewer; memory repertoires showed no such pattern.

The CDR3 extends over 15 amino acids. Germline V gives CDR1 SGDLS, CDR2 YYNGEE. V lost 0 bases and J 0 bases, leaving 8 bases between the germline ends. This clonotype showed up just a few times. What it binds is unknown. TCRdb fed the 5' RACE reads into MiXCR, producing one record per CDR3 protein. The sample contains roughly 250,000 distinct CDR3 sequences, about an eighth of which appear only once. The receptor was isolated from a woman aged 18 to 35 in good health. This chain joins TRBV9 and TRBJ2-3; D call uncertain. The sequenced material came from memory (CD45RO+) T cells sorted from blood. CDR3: CASSVVWGSTDTQYF. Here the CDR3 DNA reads TGTGCCAGCAGCGTAGTCTGGGGAAGCACAGATACGCAGTATTTT.